Shown below are 29 T cell receptor beta chains from a single sample sequenced in a study of blood T cell repertoires in COVID-19. The assay was immunoSEQ multiplex PCR, and TCRdb's table has in-frame clones only and misses some. This table has about 190,000 clones, 83% appearing once. The source material was peripheral blood. These TCRs come from a woman in her forties with acute or convalescent COVID-19.

CDR3 coding DNA: TGCAGCGTTGATGCGGACGGCGGGGAGACCCAGTACTTC. The encoded protein is CSVDADGGETQYF. The gene calls are TRBV29-1 and TRBJ2-5; a weak D match, TRBD2 (5 bases). Trimming cost V 3 bases and J 5 bases, with 13 bases left between them. CDR3 size: 13 residues. CDR1 SQVTM and CDR2 ANQGSEA come from the germline V gene.

This chain joins TRBV7-8 and TRBJ2-6; possible D gene TRBD2, 5 bases. Trimming removed 1 base at V and 0 bases at J, with 10 bases between. Germline-derived CDR1 and CDR2 are SGHVS and FQNEAQ. The CDR3 runs to 17 residues. CDR3 sequence reads: CASSLGRRASGANVLTF. The CDR3 DNA is TGTGCCAGCAGCTTAGGGAGGCGGGCCTCTGGGGCCAACGTCCTGACTTTC.

CDR3 protein: CASSLSGYSYEQYF. CDR3 in DNA: TGCGCCAGCAGCCTCTCAGGATACTCCTACGAGCAGTACTTC. This chain uses TRBV4-1 with TRBJ2-7; no clear D gene. Between the trimmed V and J ends, which lost 4 bases and 0 bases, there was a span of 10 bases. This CDR3 is 14 amino acids long. Germline V gene sequence: CDR1 MGHRA, CDR2 YSYEKL.

This chain uses TRBV27 with TRBJ2-3; a weak D match, TRBD1 (6 bases). Germline V lookup: CDR1 MNHEY, CDR2 SMNVEV (reference sequence). This CDR3 is 17 amino acids long. The V end lost 2 bases, the J end lost 4 bases, and 19 bases lay between the germline ends. The CDR3 nucleotides are TGTGCCAGCAGTTTAACAACAACAGGGTTTCGGTCAGATACGCAGTATTTT. Residues: CASSLTTTGFRSDTQYF.

The rearrangement uses TRBV19 and TRBJ2-7; TRBD1 matches at 9 bases. Per germline, CDR1 LNHDA and CDR2 SQIVND (reference sequence). J was trimmed by 6 bases and V by 8 bases; bases with no gene match: 5. CDR3 length equals 12 residues. The CDR3: CASAGTGSEQYF. The CDR3, as DNA: TGTGCCAGTGCCGGGACAGGGAGCGAGCAGTACTTC. The variable domain in full, completed from reference TRBV19 and TRBJ2-7, reads DGGITQSPKYLFRKEGQNVTLSCEQNLNHDAMYWYRQDPGQGLRLIYYSQIVNDFQKGDIAEGYSVSREKKESFPLTVTSAQKNPTAFYLCASAGTGSEQYFGPGTRLTVT.

This rearrangement joins TRBV5-1 to TRBJ1-6; possible D gene TRBD1, 5 bases. The CDR3 totals 16 residues. Germline values: CDR1 SGHRS, CDR2 YFSETQ. Trimming removed 1 base from V and 7 bases from J, with 15 bases in between. The CDR3 loop is CASSLLYQGGNSPLHF. In DNA form, the CDR3 reads TGCGCCAGCAGCTTGTTATATCAGGGTGGGAATTCACCCCTCCACTTT.

The genes are TRBV5-4 and TRBJ1-6; TRBD1 might be the D (6 bases). The CDR3 length is 16 residues. Germline-derived CDR1 and CDR2 are SGHNT and YYREEE (reference sequence). V was cut by 0 bases and J by 9 bases, with 16 bases left in between. The CDR3 loop is CASSLGPVAGASPLHF. CDR3 nucleotides: TGTGCCAGCAGCTTGGGGCCGGTGGCGGGGGCTTCACCCCTCCACTTT.

The V call is TRBV5-6, the J call TRBJ1-1; TRBD1 aligns across 8 bases. The germline V gene encodes CDR1 SGHDT and CDR2 YYEEEE. This CDR3 has 14 residues. With V trimmed by 4 bases and J by 10 bases, 12 bases remained unmatched. CDR3 bases: TGTGCCAGCAGCCCCAAGGACAGGGAGGGTCGAGCTTTCTTT. Residues: CASSPKDREGRAFF.

For this clone: This specimen includes other DNA sequences encoding the same CDR3. The chain has TRBV9 and TRBJ2-1; 8 positions match TRBD2. The CDR3 consists of 14 residues. Germline trimming cut 2 bases from V and 4 bases from J; bases unmatched to any gene: 2. The germline V gene encodes CDR1 SGDLS and CDR2 YYNGEE. CDR3 nucleotide sequence: TGTGCCAGCAGCGTCGGGGGGGCGTACAATGAGCAGTTCTTC. Protein product: CASSVGGAYNEQFF.

The gene calls are TRBV27 and TRBJ1-5, with D hard to call. CDR3 length equals 14 residues. V was trimmed by 0 bases and J by 5 bases, leaving 8 bases between them. Germline V gives CDR1 MNHEY, CDR2 SMNVEV (reference sequence). The CDR3 DNA reads as TGTGCCAGCAGTTTATCATCGGACTATCAGCCCCAGCATTTT. This encodes CASSLSSDYQPQHF.

The J gene is TRBJ2-1, the V gene TRBV7-9, with D tentatively TRBD2 (6 bases). Germline-derived CDR1 and CDR2 are SEHNR and FQNEAQ (reference sequence). The CDR3 has 16 residues. With 6 bases removed from V and 3 bases from J, the gap between germline ends came to 18 bases. The CDR3 here is CASREDAGNLYNEQFF. DNA of the CDR3: TGTGCCAGCAGGGAAGATGCGGGGAACCTCTACAATGAGCAGTTCTTC.

This clone has more than one count but fewer than ten. The J gene is TRBJ1-5, the V gene TRBV6-5; 8 bases match TRBD1. Looked up from germline, CDR1 is MNHEY and CDR2 is SVGAGI. This CDR3 region has 16 residues. Germline trimming cut 4 bases from V and 4 bases from J; bases unmatched to any gene: 9. This chain's CDR3 is CASSLTPGTGNQPQHF. The CDR3 DNA reads TGTGCCAGCAGTTTAACACCCGGGACAGGTAATCAGCCCCAGCATTTT.

The V call is TRBV5-1, the J call TRBJ2-3, with 8 bases fitting TRBD1. The CDR3 has 14 residues. The junction had 6 bases not matched to a gene; V was cut back by 5 bases and J by 4 bases. Germline V CDR1 and CDR2: SGHRS, YFSETQ. The CDR3 is CASRTDRVADTQYF. The CDR3 nucleotides are TGCGCCAGCAGGACGGACAGGGTCGCAGATACGCAGTATTTT.

The chain uses TRBV6-5 and TRBJ1-2; a possible D gene is TRBD1 (6 bases). The V gene's germline CDR1 is MNHEY and CDR2 SVGAGI. This CDR3 spans 14 amino acids. Trimming removed 7 bases at V and 0 bases at J, with 12 bases between. The CDR3 DNA is TGTGCCAGCAACATAGGGGGGGCTAACTATGGCTACACCTTC. It specifies CASNIGGANYGYTF.

The gene calls are TRBV27 and TRBJ1-3; D is uncertain. Germline V lookup: CDR1 MNHEY, CDR2 SMNVEV (reference sequence). Trimming cost V 5 bases and J 2 bases, with 10 bases left between them. The CDR3 runs to 14 residues. The CDR3 here is CASSVGIPGNTIYF. CDR3 nucleotides: TGTGCCAGCAGTGTCGGGATCCCTGGAAACACCATATATTTT.

The chain carries TRBV28 and TRBJ2-7; 7 positions agree with TRBD1. The CDR3 length is 14 residues. V lost 8 bases, J lost 0 bases, and 7 bases stayed unmatched. Per the germline V gene, CDR1 is MDHEN and CDR2 is SYDVKM. DNA for the CDR3: TGTGCCAGCCAGACAGGGACGAGCTCCTACGAGCAGTACTTC. Its translation is CASQTGTSSYEQYF.

The chain couples TRBV9 to TRBJ1-4; D unclear. The germline V gene encodes CDR1 SGDLS and CDR2 YYNGEE. CDR3 length equals 15 residues. Trimming removed 1 base from V and 0 bases from J, with 7 bases in between. The CDR3 sequence: CASSVSTTTNEKLFF. The CDR3 DNA reads as TGTGCCAGCAGCGTATCAACTACAACTAATGAAAAACTGTTTTTT.

This chain joins TRBV27 and TRBJ2-7, with 13 bases aligning to TRBD2. The ends lost 6 bases at V and 2 bases at J; junction bases unmatched: 7. Germline values: CDR1 MNHEY, CDR2 SMNVEV (reference sequence). There are 16 residues in the CDR3. CDR3 protein: CASRRAGTSGAYEQYF. The CDR3 bases are TGTGCCAGCAGGAGAGCCGGGACTAGCGGGGCCTACGAGCAGTACTTC.

This chain uses TRBV28 with TRBJ1-1, with 7 bases that match TRBD1. V lost 6 bases to trimming and J lost 8 bases; unmatched junction nucleotides: 9. Germline values: CDR1 MDHEN, CDR2 SYDVKM. This CDR3 is built from 13 residues. CDR3 residues: CASRGVGTAEAFF. The CDR3 bases are TGTGCCAGCAGGGGTGTCGGGACAGCAGAAGCTTTCTTT.

J is TRBJ2-7 and V is TRBV3-1 (or the pseudogene TRBV3-2), with 9 bases matching TRBD2. The CDR3 length is 13 residues. Germline assignment: CDR1 LGHDT and CDR2 YNNKEL (reference sequence). The J segment lost 4 bases and the V segment lost 6 bases, leaving 4 bases of the junction unmatched. The CDR3 DNA is TGTGCCAGCAGACGGGCGGGGGGGTACGAGCAGTACTTC. Amino acid sequence: CASRRAGGYEQYF.

The chain recombines TRBV5-1 with TRBJ2-5; 7 nucleotides line up with TRBD2. V gave up 0 bases and J gave up 1 base; unmatched junction bases: 3. Germline CDR1 and CDR2: SGHRS and YFSETQ. The CDR3 contains 15 residues. The CDR3 DNA is TGCGCCAGCAGCTTGGCCCCGGGGGGCCAAGAGACCCAGTACTTC. Its translation is CASSLAPGGQETQYF.

As regards this clone: The junction departs from the called germline gene at one end, perhaps through a read error. The chain uses TRBV24-1 and TRBJ1-1, with TRBD1 as a possible D gene (6 bases). Germline lookup yields CDR1 KGHDR and CDR2 SFDVKD. The CDR3 loop spans 13 amino acids. CDR3 loop: CATTGGLNNEAFF. The CDR3 nucleotides are TGTGCCACCACGGGGGGCCTCAACAATGAAGCTTTCTTT.

This clone was detected only a few times. CDR3: CAWSRTDTEAFF. CDR3 nucleotide sequence: TGTGCCTGGAGTAGGACAGACACTGAAGCTTTCTTT. The chain recombines TRBV30 with TRBJ1-1; weak D call: TRBD1 (6 bases). CDR1 is GTSNPN and CDR2 is SVGIG in the germline V gene (reference sequence). The CDR3 sequence is 12 residues long. Trimming shortened V by 2 bases and J by 3 bases, and 7 bases separated the two germline ends.

This chain joins TRBV6-5 and TRBJ1-4; a possible D gene is TRBD1 (6 bases). The CDR3 covers 13 residues. In germline, CDR1 is MNHEY, CDR2 SVGAGI. V lost 5 bases and J lost 8, with 12 bases in between. In DNA form, the CDR3 reads TGTGCCAGCAGTCGGGGGGCTTGGGAAAAACTGTTTTTT. Amino acids: CASSRGAWEKLFF.

V is TRBV9 and J is TRBJ2-2; TRBD1 matches at 10 bases. The trim removed 4 bases at V and 6 bases at J, leaving 15 bases unmatched. This CDR3 spans 18 amino acids. Germline V gives CDR1 SGDLS, CDR2 YYNGEE. The CDR3 reads CASSLTAFGTGVAGELFF. The CDR3 DNA reads as TGTGCCAGCAGCCTCACAGCATTCGGGACAGGGGTCGCCGGGGAGCTGTTTTTT.

The V and J genes are TRBV19 and TRBJ2-1; TRBD2 matches at 14 bases. Germline V gene sequence: CDR1 LNHDA, CDR2 SQIVND (reference sequence). The CDR3 has 17 amino acids. The ends lost 5 bases at V and 6 bases at J; junction bases unmatched: 9. The CDR3 bases are TGTGCCAGTAGTCCACGGACTAGCGGGAGGTCCGTCAATGAGCAGTTCTTC. Translated: CASSPRTSGRSVNEQFF.

The rearrangement links TRBV2 to TRBJ2-7; tentative D call: TRBD1 (5 bases). This CDR3 region has 12 residues. In germline, CDR1 is SNHLY, CDR2 FYNNEI. Between the trimmed V and J ends, which lost 7 bases and 2 bases, there was a span of 9 bases. DNA for the CDR3: TGTGCCAGCAAGTCACAGGCCTACGAGCAGTACTTC. It translates to CASKSQAYEQYF.

The rearrangement links TRBV24-1 to TRBJ2-3; 9 bases are shared with TRBD1. The J segment lost 4 bases and the V segment lost 0 bases, leaving 7 bases of the junction unmatched. The CDR3 consists of 17 residues. Per germline, CDR1 KGHDR and CDR2 SFDVKD. The CDR3 DNA follows: TGTGCCACCAGTGATTTGAGGGGACAGGGTGGGGCAGATACGCAGTATTTT. Its protein product is CATSDLRGQGGADTQYF.

This clone has a handful of counts. V gene TRBV12-3 or TRBV12-4 combines with J gene TRBJ2-4, with 9 bases fitting TRBD1. The CDR3 sequence is 13 residues long. With 5 bases clipped from V and 12 bases from J, the junction kept 8 bases outside the gene matches. The CDR3 region is CASSRDRELGQYF. Here the CDR3 DNA reads TGTGCCAGCAGTAGGGACAGGGAGTTAGGTCAGTACTTC.